This record concerns one T cell receptor (beta chain) sequence. PCR involved 60 Vbeta and 13 Jbeta primers. TCRdb's copy holds only in-frame clones and misses some; the assay was immunoSEQ multiplex PCR. Counted here are 60,000 to 70,000 clones, 80% occurring once; the ten biggest clones make up about 4.7%. This sample is drawn from a study of cytomegalovirus exposure and HLA in healthy donors. Trimming left V 6 bases short and J 5 bases short, with 19 bases between. Germline V gene lookup returns CDR1 MNHNS and CDR2 SASEGT. The CDR3 extends over 15 amino acids. This clonotype originated in a woman in her twenties or thirties in good health and CMV-seronegative. This chain links TRBV6-1 with TRBJ2-5; D gene unclear. The sample consisted of PBMCs. CDR3 nucleotide sequence: TGTGCCAGCAGCCGCATGATTAGTCGGTCGGAGACCCAGTACTTC. Translated: CASSRMISRSETQYF.